Listed here are 20 T cell receptor beta chains from one sample, sequenced in a study of blood T cells in healthy people across ages. For the second PCR, which ran for roughly 6 to 11 cycles, a sample-barcoded 5' primer and a J-beta primer mix were used. TCRdb ran MiXCR on the 5' RACE reads and lists one entry per CDR3 protein. The sample holds 700,000 to 900,000 distinct CDR3 sequences, roughly 26% seen once. Separately, the same data were catalogued under a study of T cells of mothers and their children.

Sample: blood. The receptors were sampled from a boy aged 5-17 years in good health.

The sample holds many counts of this clonotype. This chain connects TRBV11-2 to TRBJ2-4, with 8 bases aligning to TRBD2. Per germline, CDR1 SGHAT and CDR2 FQNNGV. This CDR3 region has 13 residues. After removal of 6 bases from V and 8 bases from J, the junction contained 6 bases not matched to a gene. CDR3 loop: CASSPGGGDIQYF. The CDR3 DNA follows: TGTGCCAGCAGTCCGGGGGGGGGAGACATTCAGTACTTC.

This chain connects TRBV20-1 to TRBJ2-1; 9 bases line up with TRBD1. The germline V gene has CDR1 DFQATT and CDR2 SNEGSKA (reference sequence). V dropped 4 bases and J dropped 8; count of bases not matched to a gene: 15. The length of the CDR3 is 16 residues. CDR3 in amino acids: CSATTLRDRVTHEQFF. The CDR3 DNA reads TGCAGTGCTACAACCCTCCGGGACAGGGTCACGCATGAGCAGTTCTTC.

This chain connects TRBV7-6 to TRBJ2-3, with D maybe TRBD1 (6 bases). V was shortened by 1 base and J by 4 bases, with 9 bases between the two germline ends. CDR1 and CDR2 (germline): SGHVS, FNYEAQ. The CDR3 length is 14 residues. CDR3 sequence reads: CASSLETGSDTQYF. DNA for the CDR3: TGTGCCAGCAGCTTAGAAACAGGGTCAGATACGCAGTATTTT.

The chain is built from TRBV2 and TRBJ2-7; D perhaps matches TRBD1 (6 bases). Trimming stripped 8 bases from V and 3 bases from J, with 14 bases between. This CDR3 comprises 13 residues. CDR1 is SNHLY, CDR2 FYNNEI, per germline. The CDR3 bases are TGTGCCAGCGCTACAGACAGGCACTACGAGCAGTACTTC. It yields the protein CASATDRHYEQYF.

This clonotype was observed a handful of times. V is TRBV19 and J is TRBJ1-2; no clear D. From germline, CDR1 is LNHDA and CDR2 SQIVND (reference sequence). The CDR3 covers 14 residues. Trimming took off 3 bases at V and 5 bases at J, with 13 bases between the two ends. As DNA, the CDR3 is TGTGCCAGTAGTATGGCCCCAGGAGCTTATGGCTACACCTTC. Translated: CASSMAPGAYGYTF.

This rearrangement joins TRBV7-3 to TRBJ1-2, with unresolved D. Germline CDR1 is SGHTA and CDR2 is FQGTGA. The CDR3 is made up of 13 amino acids. V shed 3 bases and J shed 6 bases, with 11 bases lying between them. CDR3 sequence (DNA): TGTGCCAGCAGCTTTTCGAAAGACCATGGCTACACCTTC. It is translated as CASSFSKDHGYTF.

This sequence joins TRBV10-3 and TRBJ1-4; a possible D gene is TRBD1 (5 bases). The CDR3 sequence is 13 residues long. CDR1 is ENHRY, CDR2 SYGVKD, per germline. The ends were cut back, 6 bases at V and 4 bases at J, with 9 bases in the middle. The CDR3 sequence is CAIRGDVNEKLFF. CDR3 DNA: TGTGCCATCAGGGGGGACGTTAATGAAAAACTGTTTTTT.

This clonotype showed up just a few times. V and J are TRBV2 and TRBJ1-1; 8 bases align to TRBD1. CDR3 length: 15 amino acids. Trimming removed 4 bases from V and 3 bases from J; junction bases left unmatched: 7. Germline V lookup: CDR1 SNHLY, CDR2 FYNNEI. CDR3 sequence (DNA): TGTGCCAGCAGTGTCGGGGCAGGGGGCTACACTGAAGCTTTCTTT. It yields the protein CASSVGAGGYTEAFF.

There are a few counts of this clonotype. The chain is built from TRBV2 and TRBJ1-5, with no clear D. Trimming shortened V by 4 bases and J by 4 bases, and 8 bases separated the two germline ends. The CDR3 has 13 residues. Germline CDR1 reads SNHLY; CDR2 reads FYNNEI. The CDR3 sequence: CASSAGTNQPQHF. In nucleotides, the CDR3 is TGTGCCAGCAGTGCAGGTACTAATCAGCCCCAGCATTTT.

V is TRBV12-3 or TRBV12-4 and J is TRBJ2-3, with a possible D match to TRBD2 (6 bases). There are 12 residues in the CDR3. Trimming took off 8 bases at V and 3 bases at J, with 9 bases between the two ends. CDR3 sequence: CASATSTDTQYF. The DNA of the CDR3 is TGTGCCAGCGCGACTAGTACAGATACGCAGTATTTT.

This chain uses TRBV20-1 with TRBJ1-1, with 8 bases aligning to TRBD1. The CDR3 extends over 14 amino acids. Germline V gene sequence: CDR1 DFQATT, CDR2 SNEGSKA (reference sequence). J was trimmed by 4 bases and V by 5 bases; bases with no gene match: 9. DNA for the CDR3: TGCAGTGCTTCATTTGGACAGGGAATCACTGAAGCTTTCTTT. Its translation is CSASFGQGITEAFF.

V and J are TRBV10-2 and TRBJ2-7, with 9 bases aligning to TRBD2. The junction had 5 bases not matched to a gene; V was cut back by 7 bases and J by 7 bases. The CDR3 totals 12 residues. CDR1 is WSHSY, CDR2 SAAADI, per germline. The CDR3 sequence is CASTGLAREQYF. For the CDR3, the DNA is TGCGCCAGCACCGGACTAGCGCGTGAGCAGTACTTC.

This chain connects TRBV25-1 to TRBJ1-5; TRBD1 agrees at 7 bases. CDR1 is MGHDK and CDR2 is SYGVNS in the germline V gene. The CDR3 contains 13 residues. V lost 3 bases and J lost 6; bases outside the gene matches: 2. The CDR3 here is CASSETGTQPQHF. The DNA of the CDR3 is TGTGCCAGCAGTGAGACAGGGACTCAGCCCCAGCATTTT.

This clonotype turned up a few times. This chain links TRBV6-5 with TRBJ1-2; weak D call: TRBD1 (5 bases). V was pared by 6 bases and J by 8 bases, with 16 bases between. In germline, CDR1 is MNHEY, CDR2 SVGAGI. CDR3 size: 13 residues. DNA of the CDR3: TGTGCCAGCAGGGGCTCTTTGGGGCAAGGCTACACCTTC. As protein: CASRGSLGQGYTF.

Only a few counts were recorded for this clonotype. This chain uses TRBV20-1 with TRBJ1-4; maybe TRBD1 (5 bases). V was trimmed by 0 bases and J by 7 bases, leaving 15 bases between them. The CDR3 has 15 residues. The V gene's germline CDR1 is DFQATT and CDR2 SNEGSKA (reference sequence). CDR3 sequence reads: CSARDLQGPGEKLFF. The CDR3, as DNA: TGCAGTGCTAGAGATCTTCAGGGTCCGGGTGAAAAACTGTTTTTT.

On this clonotype itself: Its ends do not fully match the called genes, so a read error is possible. This rearrangement joins TRBV12-3 or TRBV12-4 to TRBJ2-7, with 8 bases fitting TRBD1. The CDR3 sequence is 14 residues long. The CDR3 DNA is TGTGCCAGCACCCCTCGACAGGGGACCTACGTGCAGTACTTC. Translating it yields CASTPRQGTYVQYF.

This clonotype was detected only a few times. This sequence joins TRBV5-6 and TRBJ1-4, with 10 bases identical to TRBD1. CDR1 is SGHDT, CDR2 YYEEEE, per germline. J lost 8 bases, V lost 5 bases, and 9 bases had no gene match. This CDR3 comprises 15 residues. The CDR3 DNA follows: TGTGCCAGCAGTCGGGACAGGGGAGTTCGGGAAAAACTGTTTTTT. Protein product: CASSRDRGVREKLFF.

This clonotype was counted between two and nine times. This chain links TRBV15 with TRBJ2-5, with D possibly matching TRBD1 (5 bases). The CDR3 covers 15 residues. Trimming took 0 bases from V and 4 from J, leaving 12 bases between them. Germline V gene data show CDR1 as LNHNV and CDR2 as YYDKDF (reference sequence). The CDR3 nucleotides are TGTGCCACCAGCAGAGATCTTGGCCAGGGAGAGACCCAGTACTTC. Its protein is CATSRDLGQGETQYF. The full variable domain, completed using reference TRBV15 and TRBJ2-5, is DAMVIQNPRYQVTQFGKPVTLSCSQTLNHNVMYWYQQKSSQAPKLLFHYYDKDFNNEADTPDNFQSRRPNTSFCFLDIRSPGLGDTAMYLCATSRDLGQGETQYFGPGTRLLVL.

The chain is built from TRBV20-1 and TRBJ2-1; D is uncertain. Trimming cost V 7 bases and J 8 bases, with 15 bases left between them. Germline CDR1 and CDR2: DFQATT and SNEGSKA (reference sequence). The CDR3 covers 12 residues. The CDR3 here is CSVSLGGYEQFF. As DNA, the CDR3 is TGCAGTGTTTCCCTAGGCGGATATGAGCAGTTCTTC.

This clonotype appeared a few times. V is TRBV12-3 or TRBV12-4 and J is TRBJ2-4; tentatively, D is TRBD1 (5 bases). The CDR3 length is 15 residues. V lost 6 bases to trimming and J lost 2 bases, with 14 bases between them. The CDR3 spells CASSFRAGTKNIQYF. For the CDR3, the DNA is TGTGCCAGCAGCTTCAGGGCAGGGACCAAAAACATTCAGTACTTC.